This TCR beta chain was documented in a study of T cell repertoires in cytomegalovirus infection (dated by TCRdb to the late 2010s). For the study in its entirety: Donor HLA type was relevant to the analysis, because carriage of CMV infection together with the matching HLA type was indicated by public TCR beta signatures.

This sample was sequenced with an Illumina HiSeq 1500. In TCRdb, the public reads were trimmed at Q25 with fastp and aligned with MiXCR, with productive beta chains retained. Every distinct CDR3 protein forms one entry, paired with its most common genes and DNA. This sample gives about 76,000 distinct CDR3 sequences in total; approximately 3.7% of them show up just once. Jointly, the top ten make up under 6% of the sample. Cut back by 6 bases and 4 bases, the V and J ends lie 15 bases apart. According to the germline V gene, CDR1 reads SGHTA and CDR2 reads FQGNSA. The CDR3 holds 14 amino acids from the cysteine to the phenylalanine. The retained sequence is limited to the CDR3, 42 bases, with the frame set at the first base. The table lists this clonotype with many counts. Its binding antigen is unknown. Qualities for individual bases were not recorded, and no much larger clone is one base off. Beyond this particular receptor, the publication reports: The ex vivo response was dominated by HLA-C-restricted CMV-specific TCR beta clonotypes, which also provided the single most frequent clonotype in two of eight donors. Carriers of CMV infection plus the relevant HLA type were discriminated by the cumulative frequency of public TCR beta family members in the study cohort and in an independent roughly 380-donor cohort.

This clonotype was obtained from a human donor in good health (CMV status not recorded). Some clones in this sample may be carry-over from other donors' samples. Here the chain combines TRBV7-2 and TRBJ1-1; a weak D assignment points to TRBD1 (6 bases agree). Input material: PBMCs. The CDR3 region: CASSFHTGPTEAFF. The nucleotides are TGTGCCAGCAGTTTTCATACAGGGCCCACTGAAGCTTTCTTT.